The entry below describes one TCR beta chain. This clone was seen just once. The specificity of this receptor is unknown. No base quality values were provided; no much bigger clone lies one nucleotide off. The entry originates in a study of blood T cell repertoires in COVID-19 (dated by TCRdb to the early 2020s). For the wider study: Samples covering the acute and convalescent phases of COVID-19 were provided by collaborators in the United States, Italy and Spain. Samples were obtained from the ongoing ImmuneRACE study (first 160 participants) and from roughly 1,300 subjects provided by 6 global collaborators. A de-identified subject ID, COVID-19 status, age in years and sex were almost always included in the sample metadata. The material from the prospective study consisted of cDNA or gDNA derived from T cells, B-cell-depleted T cells, or PBMCs. The dataset comprised deeply sampled blood TCRbeta repertoires from subjects exposed to, actively infected with, or recovered from COVID-19. A freely available public database, intended as a resource for researchers studying the immune response to SARS-CoV-2, is where the repertoires were released. Where HLA class I and class II types were available, the types were taken from metadata supplied by the sample provider, not from assay-based typing.

Ends trimmed: V by 0 bases, J by 6 bases; bases unmatched to a gene: 6. Reading from cysteine to phenylalanine, the CDR3 counts 16 amino acids. Just CDR3 DNA is preserved here, 48 bases in frame from base 1. CDR1 and CDR2 are drawn from the germline V gene: SGDLS, YYNGEE. The immunoSEQ Assay, a bias-controlled multiplex PCR, was used to amplify TCRbeta CDR3 regions from genomic DNA. The authors' analysis ran thus. Within the assay, amplification of reference gene primers was used to estimate how many nucleated cells each sample contained. Sequence reads were collapsed and filtered to measure the absolute abundance of every unique TCRbeta CDR3 rearrangement. For each sample, productive Simpson clonality was calculated by taking the square root of Simpson's diversity index across productive rearrangements. The clones in this table, taken by TCRdb from immuneACCESS, are in-frame only. Not every clone is retained; where verified, under half of the shortfall comes from an unresolved V gene, and the cause of the rest is unknown. That table supplies the V and J calls and clone size; D and trimming were determined from the DNA. This sample is represented by roughly 150,000 clones; around four fifths of them were singletons. The ten biggest clones cover roughly 2% of the sample.

Each collaborating institution followed its own protocols to collect whole blood in K2EDTA tubes. For TCRbeta analysis, collaborators shipped samples as frozen whole blood, isolated PBMCs, or DNA extracted from either of those sample types. Overall study outcomes, separate from this receptor: The quantity of clinical and demographic metadata differed by source and by participant and was supplied without curation.

The specimen sequenced was peripheral blood. This receptor chain uses TRBV9 and TRBJ2-2, and TRBD2 matches 9 of the central bases. The origin of this receptor is an elderly woman with acute or convalescent COVID-19. The CDR3 reads CASSVVAGGLAGELFF. The base sequence is TGTGCCAGCAGCGTAGTGGCGGGAGGGCTAGCCGGGGAGCTGTTTTTT.